This TCR beta chain stems from a study of shared clonotypes between healthy human individuals. Study-wide context: Samples came from two female and three male donors aged 18 to 49.

V was clipped by 5 bases and J by 4 bases, with 15 bases between them. The V gene's germline CDR1 is SGHDT and CDR2 YYEEEE. This CDR3 region has 14 residues. Study conclusions and caveats: Only blood was sampled, and tissue TCR repertoires likely differ from blood ones.

The method was immunoSEQ multiplex PCR; TCRdb's version includes in-frame clones alone and lacks a portion of them. The sample yields some 450,000 clones, roughly four fifths seen once. In the case of this clone: Its specificity is not known.

None of the donors, who were healthy HIV-negative adults, had recently had acute infections or vaccinations. The sequence was obtained from a woman aged 40 to 50 in good health. Some clones in this sample may be carry-over from other donors' samples. This rearrangement joins TRBV5-6 to TRBJ1-1, with a tentative D call TRBD1 (6 bases). The sample comprised PBMCs. The CDR3 reads CASRTTGQLTEAFF. For the CDR3, the DNA is TGTGCCAGCAGGACCACGGGACAACTCACTGAAGCTTTCTTT.